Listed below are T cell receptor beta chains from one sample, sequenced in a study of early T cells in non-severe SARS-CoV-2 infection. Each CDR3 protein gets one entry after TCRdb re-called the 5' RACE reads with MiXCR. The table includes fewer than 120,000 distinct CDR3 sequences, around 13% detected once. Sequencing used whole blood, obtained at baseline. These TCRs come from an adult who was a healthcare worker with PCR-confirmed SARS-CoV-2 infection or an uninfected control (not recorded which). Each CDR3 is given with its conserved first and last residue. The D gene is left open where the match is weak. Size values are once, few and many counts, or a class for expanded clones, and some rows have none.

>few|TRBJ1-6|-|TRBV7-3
CASSSLPNSPLHF
TGTGCCAGCAGCTCACTCCCGAATTCACCCCTCCACTTT
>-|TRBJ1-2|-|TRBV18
CASSPGAGTYGYTF
TGTGCCAGCTCCCCAGGGGCAGGGACCTATGGCTACACCTTC
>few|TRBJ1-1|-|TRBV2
CASTLEEQYTEAFF
TGTGCCAGCACCCTCGAGGAACAGTACACTGAAGCTTTCTTT
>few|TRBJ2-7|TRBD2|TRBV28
CASTGLGDSYEQYF
TGTGCCAGCACCGGACTAGGGGACTCCTACGAGCAGTACTTC
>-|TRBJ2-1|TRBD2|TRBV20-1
CSARKRRTSGRAPYNEQFF
TGCAGTGCTAGGAAGAGGCGGACTAGCGGGAGGGCGCCCTACAATGAGCAGTTCTTC
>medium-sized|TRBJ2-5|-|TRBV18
CASSPQETQYF
TGTGCCAGCAGCCCCCAAGAGACCCAGTACTTC
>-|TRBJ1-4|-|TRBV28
CASLGGFREKLFF
TGTGCCAGCCTAGGGGGGTTTCGGGAAAAACTGTTTTTT
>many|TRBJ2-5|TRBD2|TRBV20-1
CSATGDTSGLQETQYF
TGCAGTGCTACAGGGGACACTAGCGGACTCCAAGAGACCCAGTACTTC
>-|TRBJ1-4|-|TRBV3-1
CASSLRTVREKLFF
TGTGCCAGCAGCCTCCGGACAGTTCGAGAAAAACTGTTTTTT
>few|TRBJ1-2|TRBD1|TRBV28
CASSETGGRGYTF
TGTGCCAGCAGTGAGACAGGGGGACGCGGCTACACCTTC
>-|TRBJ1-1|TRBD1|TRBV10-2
CASRNPPGQENTEAFF
TGCGCCAGCAGGAATCCTCCGGGACAGGAAAACACTGAAGCTTTCTTT
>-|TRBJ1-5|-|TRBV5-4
CASSLDGVSNQPQHF
TGTGCCAGCAGCTTGGATGGAGTTAGCAATCAGCCCCAGCATTTT
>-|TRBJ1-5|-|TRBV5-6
CASSLARDQPQHF
TGTGCCAGCAGCTTGGCCAGGGATCAGCCCCAGCATTTT
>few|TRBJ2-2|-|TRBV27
CASSRRYTGELFF
TGTGCCAGCAGTCGACGGTACACCGGGGAGCTGTTTTTT
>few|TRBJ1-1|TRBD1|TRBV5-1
CASRFTDRGNTEAFF
TGCGCCAGCAGATTCACAGACAGGGGGAACACTGAAGCTTTCTTT
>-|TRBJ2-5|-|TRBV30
CAWSVSDDMPYF
TGTGCCTGGAGTGTAAGTGACGACATGCCGTACTTC
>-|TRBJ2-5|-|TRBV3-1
CASSPDSRAEETQYF
TGTGCCAGCAGCCCGGACTCCCGGGCTGAAGAGACCCAGTACTTC
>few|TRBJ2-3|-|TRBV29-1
CSVEEGTDTQYF
TGCAGCGTTGAAGAGGGAACAGATACGCAGTATTTT
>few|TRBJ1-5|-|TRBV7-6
CASSSDSHNQPQHF
TGTGCCAGCAGTTCAGACAGTCACAATCAGCCCCAGCATTTT
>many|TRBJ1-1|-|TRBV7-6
CASRLTGNTEAFF
TGTGCCAGCAGGTTGACGGGGAACACTGAAGCTTTCTTT
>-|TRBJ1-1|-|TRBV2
CASREGVDEAFF
TGTGCCAGCAGGGAGGGTGTCGACGAAGCTTTCTTT
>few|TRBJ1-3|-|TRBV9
CASSVEARGSGNTIYF
TGTGCCAGCAGCGTAGAGGCCAGAGGCTCTGGAAACACCATATATTTT
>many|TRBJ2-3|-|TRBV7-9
CASSPPTSNTDTQYF
TGTGCCAGCAGCCCCCCTACTAGTAACACAGATACGCAGTATTTT
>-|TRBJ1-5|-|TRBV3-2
CASSSQGGQPQHF
TGTGCCAGCAGCTCCCAGGGGGGACAGCCCCAGCATTTT
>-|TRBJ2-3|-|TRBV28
CASSAFSDTQYF
TGTGCCAGCAGTGCCTTCTCAGATACGCAGTATTTT
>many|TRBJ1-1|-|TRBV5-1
CASSLVGQTNTEAFF
TGCGCCAGCAGCTTGGTGGGGCAGACGAACACTGAAGCTTTCTTT
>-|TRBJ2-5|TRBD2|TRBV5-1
CASSLTVAGAETQYF
TGCGCCAGCAGCTTGACCGTAGCGGGAGCTGAGACCCAGTACTTC
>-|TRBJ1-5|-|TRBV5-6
CASRLQGASQPQHF
TGTGCCAGCAGACTACAGGGAGCAAGTCAGCCCCAGCATTTT
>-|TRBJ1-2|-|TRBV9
CASSVGYRERDGYTF
TGTGCCAGCAGCGTAGGGTACAGGGAACGAGATGGCTACACCTTC
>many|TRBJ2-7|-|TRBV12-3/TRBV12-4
CASSLSRATYEQYF
TGTGCCAGCAGTTTATCGAGGGCGACCTACGAGCAGTACTTC
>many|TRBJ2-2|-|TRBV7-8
CASSLVRQRNTGELFF
TGTGCCAGCAGCTTAGTACGACAGAGGAACACCGGGGAGCTGTTTTTT
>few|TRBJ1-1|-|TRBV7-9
CASSLGRQVEAFF
TGTGCCAGCAGCTTGGGCCGACAGGTTGAAGCTTTCTTT
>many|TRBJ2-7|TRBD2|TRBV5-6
CASSFLLAGVHEQYF
TGTGCCAGCAGCTTCTTGCTAGCGGGAGTTCACGAGCAGTACTTC
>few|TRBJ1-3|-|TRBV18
CASSPPSGRTAGNTIYF
TGTGCCAGCTCACCACCTTCGGGCCGTACCGCTGGAAACACCATATATTTT
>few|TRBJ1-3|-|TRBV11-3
CASSLGSHSGNTIYF
TGTGCCAGCAGCTTAGGTTCCCACTCTGGAAACACCATATATTTT
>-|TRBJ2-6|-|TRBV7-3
CASSLTGRSSGANVLTF
TGTGCCAGCAGCTTAACTGGACGGAGCTCTGGGGCCAACGTCCTGACTTTC
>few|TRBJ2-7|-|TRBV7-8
CASSLPPYEQYF
TGTGCCAGCAGCCTGCCGCCCTACGAGCAGTACTTC
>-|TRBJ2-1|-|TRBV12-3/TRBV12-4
CASYLGSSYNEQFF
TGTGCCAGCTATCTGGGGAGCTCCTACAATGAGCAGTTCTTC
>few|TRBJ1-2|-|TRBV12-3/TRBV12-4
CASSLGAPNYGYTF
TGTGCCAGCAGTTTGGGGGCTCCAAACTATGGCTACACCTTC
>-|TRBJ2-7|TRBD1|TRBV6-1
CASSFDRVIHEQYF
TGTGCCAGCAGCTTCGACAGGGTAATTCACGAGCAGTACTTC